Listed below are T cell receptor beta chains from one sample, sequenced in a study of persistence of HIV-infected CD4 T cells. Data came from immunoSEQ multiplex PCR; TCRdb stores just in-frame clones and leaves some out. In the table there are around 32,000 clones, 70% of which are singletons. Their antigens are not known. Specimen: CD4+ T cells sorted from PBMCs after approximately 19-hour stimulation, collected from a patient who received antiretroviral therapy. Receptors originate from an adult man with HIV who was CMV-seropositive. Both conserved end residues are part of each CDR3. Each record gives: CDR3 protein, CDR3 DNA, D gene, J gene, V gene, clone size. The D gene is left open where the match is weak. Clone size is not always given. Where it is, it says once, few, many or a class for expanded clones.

CASSLRQAGNTEAFF TGCGCCAGCAGCTTGCGACAGGCCGGGAACACTGAAGCTTTCTTT - TRBJ1-1 TRBV5-1 -
CASSPYSPGEQYF TGTGCCAGCAGCCCCTACTCGCCAGGGGAGCAGTACTTC - TRBJ2-7 TRBV7-9 -
CASSQQGGNSPLHF TGTGCCAGCAGCCAACAAGGGGGAAATTCACCCCTCCACTTT - TRBJ1-6 TRBV4-2 -
CASSPGQGKKLFF TGTGCCAGCAGCCCCGGACAGGGGAAGAAACTGTTTTTT TRBD1 TRBJ1-4 TRBV5-4 few
CASSSRNRGPLHF TGTGCCAGCAGTTCGCGTAACAGAGGACCCCTCCACTTT - TRBJ1-6 TRBV28 -
CASSVGGGTEAFF TGTGCCAGCAGTGTGGGCGGGGGCACTGAAGCTTTCTTT - TRBJ1-1 TRBV2 -
CASSQDYADTQYF TGTGCCAGCAGCCAAGACTACGCAGATACGCAGTATTTT - TRBJ2-3 TRBV14 -
CAQRGVSNTGELFF TGTGCCCAACGTGGGGTCTCGAACACCGGGGAGCTGTTTTTT - TRBJ2-2 TRBV2 -
CASSLTQGNTEAFF TGTGCCAGCAGTTTAACACAGGGGAACACTGAAGCTTTCTTT - TRBJ1-1 TRBV6-2/TRBV6-3 -
CASSLGASGGADTQYF TGTGCCAGCAGCTTAGGGGCTAGCGGGGGTGCAGATACGCAGTATTTT TRBD2 TRBJ2-3 TRBV7-9 -
CASSLEGTSGTYEQYF TGTGCCAGCAGCTTAGAGGGGACTAGCGGCACCTACGAGCAGTACTTC TRBD2 TRBJ2-7 TRBV7-8 few
CASKGDRRSNEQFF TGTGCCAGCAAAGGGGACAGGCGGTCCAATGAGCAGTTCTTC TRBD1 TRBJ2-1 TRBV2 once
CASSPRQGSSYNEQFF TGCGCCAGCAGCCCTCGACAGGGGTCCTCCTACAATGAGCAGTTCTTC TRBD1 TRBJ2-1 TRBV5-1 -
CASSYGGTGNNYGYTF TGTGCCAGCAGTTATGGGGGGACAGGGAACAACTATGGCTACACCTTC TRBD1 TRBJ1-2 TRBV2 -
CASSQPTGINTEAFF TGTGCCAGCAGCCAGCCCACAGGGATCAACACTGAAGCTTTCTTT - TRBJ1-1 TRBV28 -
CASSLTLTGKTEAFF TGTGCCAGCAGCCTAACCTTAACGGGTAAAACTGAAGCTTTCTTT - TRBJ1-1 TRBV5-6 -
CASSYSKRAGANVLTF TGTGCCAGCAGTTACTCGAAGAGGGCTGGGGCCAACGTCCTGACTTTC - TRBJ2-6 TRBV6-5 -
CASSPSLNTEAFF TGTGCCAGCAGCCCCTCTTTGAACACTGAAGCTTTCTTT - TRBJ1-1 TRBV3-1/TRBV3-2 once
CASSDRPRPTDTQYF TGTGCCAGCAGTGACAGACCCCGTCCCACAGATACGCAGTATTTT - TRBJ2-3 TRBV2 -
CASSRTGVGNTIYF TGTGCCAGCAGTCGGACAGGGGTTGGAAACACCATATATTTT TRBD1 TRBJ1-3 TRBV28 -
CARGTGNEQFF TGTGCCAGAGGGACAGGTAATGAGCAGTTCTTC TRBD1 TRBJ2-1 TRBV10-3 -
CASSPGGSRIYEQFF TGTGCCAGCAGCCCGGGGGGTAGCCGTATATATGAGCAGTTCTTC TRBD2 TRBJ2-1 TRBV9 few
CASSPDVNTEAFF TGTGCCAGCAGTCCCGACGTGAACACTGAAGCTTTCTTT - TRBJ1-1 TRBV2 medium-sized
CASSILGTGSYEQYF TGTGCCAGTAGTATCCTCGGGACAGGGTCCTACGAGCAGTACTTC TRBD1 TRBJ2-7 TRBV19 -
CASSLGGERTEAFF TGCGCCAGCAGCTTGGGAGGGGAACGGACTGAAGCTTTCTTT - TRBJ1-1 TRBV5-1 -